These 7 T cell receptor beta chains share one sample of origin, sequenced in a study of spatial heterogeneity in lung cancer (dated by TCRdb to about 2019). The meaning of the sample's time point label: sample taken at primary tumor resection. Libraries came from 5' RACE. The data were produced on a NextSeq 500. TCRdb trimmed the raw reads at Q25, called clones with MiXCR and kept productive beta chains. Each record represents a unique CDR3 protein, reported with the most common genes and DNA among its rows. The sample table records around 14,000 distinct CDR3 sequences; just over 3.5% of these occur just once. Clones ranked in the top ten supply 9.8% of the sample. This specimen was normal lung tissue next to the tumor, taken at surgery. All receptors come from a male donor with early-stage non-small cell lung cancer.

This clonotype occurred many times. This beta chain is off target for a library built for alpha chains, so its abundance means little. This chain connects TRBV27 to TRBJ2-2; perhaps TRBD1 as D (6 bases). In germline, CDR1 is MNHEY, CDR2 SMNVEV (reference sequence). Trimming removed 5 bases from V and 6 bases from J, with 13 bases in between. CDR3 size: 14 residues. The CDR3 reads CASSLGAAAGELFF. Written as DNA, the CDR3 is TGTGCCAGCAGTCTGGGGGCCGCCGCCGGGGAGCTGTTTTTT.

Note on this clonotype: This beta chain was picked up by a library intended for alpha chains and is off target, so its count carries little meaning. The chain couples TRBV11-2 to TRBJ2-3; D gene unclear. The CDR3 has 13 residues. CDR1 and CDR2 (germline): SGHAT, FQNNGV. The ends were cut back, 6 bases at V and 2 bases at J, with 9 bases in the middle. DNA for the CDR3: TGTGCCAGCAGGGGCAGGACCACAGATACGCAGTATTTT. Encoded protein: CASRGRTTDTQYF.

At least ten counts were recorded for this clonotype. This beta chain lies outside the target of a library built for alpha chains; its clone size means little. This chain joins TRBV20-1 and TRBJ1-1; no definite D call. The CDR3 is 11 residues long. Trimming removed 6 bases at V and 5 bases at J, with 10 bases between. Germline CDR1 reads DFQATT; CDR2 reads SNEGSKA (reference sequence). CDR3 coding DNA: TGCAGTGCCCGGCCGGGGACTGAAGCTTTCTTT. As protein: CSARPGTEAFF.

This clonotype was recorded at least ten times. The library was designed around alpha chains, so this beta chain is a stray read whose abundance carries little weight. The rearrangement uses TRBV2 and TRBJ1-1, with D possibly being TRBD1 (5 bases). Germline V lookup: CDR1 SNHLY, CDR2 FYNNEI. V was trimmed by 3 bases and J by 2 bases, leaving 10 bases between them. The CDR3 consists of 14 residues. CDR3 loop: CASSEQGVNTEAFF. The CDR3 DNA sequence: TGTGCCAGCAGTGAGCAAGGGGTTAACACTGAAGCTTTCTTT.

This clonotype showed up many times. Found in a library prepared for alpha chains, this beta chain is an off-target read, and its abundance has little meaning. This chain joins TRBV5-1 and TRBJ2-5; D possibly uses TRBD1 or TRBD2 (5 bases each). The CDR3 is made up of 13 amino acids. Germline assignment: CDR1 SGHRS and CDR2 YFSETQ. The V end lost 0 bases, the J end lost 4 bases, and 7 bases lay between the germline ends. The DNA for the CDR3 is TGCGCCAGCAGCTTGGGAGGGACAGAGACCCAGTACTTC. Its translation: CASSLGGTETQYF.

At least ten counts were recorded for this clonotype. Found in a library prepared for alpha chains, this beta chain is an off-target read, and its abundance has little meaning. This CDR3 reads CASSPPGAPPGELFF. The CDR3 nucleotides are TGTGCCAGCAGCCCCCCGGGAGCCCCCCCCGGGGAGCTGTTTTTT. The chain uses TRBV5-6 and TRBJ2-2; D possibly corresponds to TRBD2 (6 bases). Germline V gives CDR1 SGHDT, CDR2 YYEEEE. V lost 4 bases and J lost 6, with 16 bases in between. The CDR3 extends over 15 amino acids.

This clonotype was counted at least ten times. For a library built for alpha chains, this beta chain is a stray read; little rests on its size. The chain has TRBV2 and TRBJ2-1, with D possibly being TRBD1 (5 bases). Germline V gives CDR1 SNHLY, CDR2 FYNNEI. This CDR3 is built from 16 residues. V gave up 6 bases and J gave up 0 bases, with 15 bases separating them. The CDR3 sequence: CASRLRETLSYNEQFF. The CDR3 DNA reads TGTGCCAGCAGACTCAGGGAAACCCTCTCCTACAATGAGCAGTTCTTC.